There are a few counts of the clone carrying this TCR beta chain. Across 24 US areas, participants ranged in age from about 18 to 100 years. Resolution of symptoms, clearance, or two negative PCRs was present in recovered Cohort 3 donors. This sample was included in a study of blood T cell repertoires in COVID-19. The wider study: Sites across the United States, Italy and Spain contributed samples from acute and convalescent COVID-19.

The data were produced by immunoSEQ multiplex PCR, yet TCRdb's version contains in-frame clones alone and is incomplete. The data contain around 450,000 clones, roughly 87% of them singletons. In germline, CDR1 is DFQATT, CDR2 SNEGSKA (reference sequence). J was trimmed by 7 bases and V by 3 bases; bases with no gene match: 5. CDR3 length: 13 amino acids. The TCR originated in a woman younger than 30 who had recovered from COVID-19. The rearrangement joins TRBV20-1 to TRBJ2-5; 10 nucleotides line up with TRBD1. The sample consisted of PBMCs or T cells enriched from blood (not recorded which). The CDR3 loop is CSASGTGAGTQYF. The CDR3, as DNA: TGCAGTGCTAGTGGGACAGGGGCGGGGACCCAGTACTTC.